The 32 T cell receptor beta chains listed next were all sequenced from one sample in a study of control samples from healthy donors and cancer patients. The table came from immunoSEQ multiplex PCR; TCRdb's copy has only in-frame clones and leaves some out. The sample carries 90,000 to 100,000 clones, 75% to 85% recorded once. The sequencing input was blood. The source is a woman in her 30s in good health.

The chain combines TRBV5-1 with TRBJ2-1; D remains ambiguous. The ends were cut back, 5 bases at V and 6 bases at J, with 15 bases in the middle. The germline V gene has CDR1 SGHRS and CDR2 YFSETQ. The length of the CDR3 is 14 residues. The CDR3 is CASRGDIGFNEQFF. The CDR3 nucleotides read TGCGCCAGCAGGGGTGATATAGGGTTCAATGAGCAGTTCTTC.

The chain joins TRBV30 to TRBJ2-1; D possibly corresponds to TRBD2 (6 bases). Trimming stripped 3 bases from V and 6 bases from J, with 12 bases between. This CDR3 is built from 13 residues. Germline V gene data show CDR1 as GTSNPN and CDR2 as SVGIG (reference sequence). Written as DNA, the CDR3 is TGTGCCTGGAGGACTAGTTCGCGCAATGAGCAGTTCTTC. Protein: CAWRTSSRNEQFF.

V is TRBV12-5 and J is TRBJ2-1; 12 nucleotides align to TRBD2. Germline V lookup: CDR1 LGHNT, CDR2 FRNRAP. V trimming: 4 bases; J trimming: 4 bases; junction bases outside the gene matches: 17. This CDR3 region has 20 residues. The CDR3 DNA sequence: TGTGCTAGTGGTTATCGTTCCGGGCTAGCGGGGGGGCGACGTTACAATGAGCAGTTCTTC. Encoded protein: CASGYRSGLAGGRRYNEQFF. Drawing the rest from reference TRBV12-5 and TRBJ2-1, the complete variable domain is DARVTQTPRHKVTEMGQEVTMRCQPILGHNTVFWYRQTMMQGLELLAYFRNRAPLDDSGMPKDRFSAEMPDATLATLKIQPSEPRDSAVYFCASGYRSGLAGGRRYNEQFFGPGTRLTVL.

Only a few counts were recorded for this clone. The chain employs TRBV25-1 and TRBJ2-7, with 9 bases aligning to TRBD1. This CDR3 is 15 amino acids long. After removal of 3 bases from V and 7 bases from J, the junction contained 10 bases not matched to a gene. CDR1 is MGHDK and CDR2 is SYGVNS in the germline V gene. Here the CDR3 DNA reads TGTGCCAGCAGTGATCGTGGGGGACAGGGTCGGGAGCAGTACTTC. Translation: CASSDRGGQGREQYF.

The V gene is TRBV27, the J gene TRBJ2-7, with 7 bases aligning to TRBD2. J lost 2 bases, V lost 3 bases, and 7 bases had no gene match. Germline loops: CDR1 MNHEY, CDR2 SMNVEV (reference sequence). The CDR3 spans 15 residues. The CDR3 coding sequence is TGTGCCAGCAGTTTTTGGGCTAGCGGCACCTACGAGCAGTACTTC. As protein: CASSFWASGTYEQYF.

The rearrangement joins TRBV20-1 to TRBJ2-3; 11 nucleotides line up with TRBD2. Germline CDR1 is DFQATT and CDR2 is SNEGSKA (reference sequence). Trimming cost V 3 bases and J 4 bases; bases outside gene matches: 9. This CDR3 is built from 16 residues. The CDR3 loop reads CSASFSGGELADTQYF. The CDR3 region has the DNA TGCAGTGCTAGTTTTAGCGGGGGGGAATTGGCAGATACGCAGTATTTT.

CDR3 in DNA: TGTGCCAGCAGTTACCCCCCTAGCCGGAATGAGCAGTTCTTC. Protein sequence: CASSYPPSRNEQFF. The rearrangement uses TRBV6-5 and TRBJ2-1; D is perhaps TRBD2 (5 bases). Germline assignment: CDR1 MNHEY and CDR2 SVGAGI. V was trimmed by 2 bases and J by 7 bases, leaving 12 bases between them. CDR3 size: 14 residues.

This clone was seen a single time. The rearrangement joins TRBV30 to TRBJ1-2; maybe TRBD1 (6 bases). V lost 3 bases and J 2 bases, leaving 7 bases between the germline ends. CDR3 size: 12 residues. Germline CDR1 GTSNPN, CDR2 SVGIG (reference sequence). The CDR3 reads CAWRGGNYGYTF. The CDR3 nucleotides read TGTGCCTGGAGGGGGGGCAACTATGGCTACACCTTC.

This chain joins TRBV30 and TRBJ2-5, with a possible D match to TRBD1 (5 bases). Trimming took off 3 bases at V and 5 bases at J, with 10 bases between the two ends. The CDR3 covers 12 residues. The germline V gene has CDR1 GTSNPN and CDR2 SVGIG (reference sequence). The CDR3 nucleotides are TGTGCCTGGAGCAGGGTAGGGGAGACCCAGTACTTC. Amino acid sequence: CAWSRVGETQYF.

This clone was picked up a small number of times. V is TRBV12-5 and J is TRBJ1-5; TRBD1 matches at 7 bases. This CDR3 contains 15 residues. Trimming at V came to 7 bases and at J to 5 bases, leaving 11 bases not matched to a gene. Germline CDR1 and CDR2: LGHNT and FRNRAP. DNA for the CDR3: TGTGCTAGTGCCGACGCCGACAGGGCGCATCAGCCCCAGCATTTT. It codes for CASADADRAHQPQHF.

This chain connects TRBV6-5 to TRBJ2-3; tentatively, D is TRBD1 (5 bases). This CDR3 spans 13 amino acids. V was trimmed by 7 bases and J by 1 base, leaving 9 bases between them. Germline CDR1 is MNHEY and CDR2 is SVGAGI. Written as DNA, the CDR3 is TGTGCCAGCACCAAACAGGGCACAGATACGCAGTATTTT. It encodes CASTKQGTDTQYF.

This clone was seen many times. The chain links TRBV15 to TRBJ2-2, with D uncertain. Per the germline V gene, CDR1 is LNHNV and CDR2 is YYDKDF (reference sequence). V was clipped by 0 bases and J by 8 bases, with 10 bases between them. The CDR3 extends over 14 amino acids. CDR3 in DNA: TGTGCCACCAGCAGAGATCTAACGGTGGGGGAGCTGTTTTTT. Its translation is CATSRDLTVGELFF.

The chain is built from TRBV11-2 and TRBJ2-7; 7 bases match TRBD2. With V trimmed by 2 bases and J by 0 bases, 4 bases remained unmatched. The CDR3 has 15 amino acids. Germline loops: CDR1 SGHAT, CDR2 FQNNGV. DNA for the CDR3: TGTGCCAGCAGCTTATTTTCTAGCGGCTCCTACGAGCAGTACTTC. Amino acids: CASSLFSSGSYEQYF.

CDR3 nucleotide sequence: TGTGCCCTGTCTCGGACTAGCGGAGGAGATGAGCAGTTCTTC. This codes for CALSRTSGGDEQFF. The gene calls are TRBV15 and TRBJ2-1; 10 nucleotides match TRBD2. Per the germline V gene, CDR1 is LNHNV and CDR2 is YYDKDF (reference sequence). This CDR3 spans 14 amino acids. V was clipped by 11 bases and J by 8 bases; unmatched bases: 12.

This clone occurred once. This chain uses TRBV7-2 with TRBJ1-2, with 7 bases that match TRBD1. Trimming removed 5 bases from V and 5 bases from J; junction bases left unmatched: 5. Germline V gives CDR1 SGHTA, CDR2 FQGNSA. CDR3 length: 13 amino acids. The CDR3 reads CASSRRDSYGYTF. In nucleotides, the CDR3 is TGTGCCAGCAGCCGCCGGGACAGTTATGGCTACACCTTC.

The V gene is TRBV7-9, the J gene TRBJ1-2, with D maybe TRBD1 (6 bases). The CDR3 is made up of 16 amino acids. Germline CDR1 and CDR2: SEHNR and FQNEAQ (reference sequence). Trimming stripped 5 bases from V and 7 bases from J, with 23 bases between. In DNA, the CDR3 is TGTGCCAGCAGCCCGTCCCGGGGGGGGGCCGTGTCTGGCTACACCTTC. Its protein product is CASSPSRGGAVSGYTF.

In its sample, this clone was seen a few times. CDR3 bases: TGTGCCAGCAGTCCGTTGGCCCCGACAGGGGGCTATGGCTACACCTTC. It encodes CASSPLAPTGGYGYTF. The chain recombines TRBV28 with TRBJ1-2; 9 bases line up with TRBD1. CDR1 and CDR2 (germline): MDHEN, SYDVKM. The CDR3 totals 16 residues. With 5 bases clipped from V and 4 bases from J, the junction kept 11 bases outside the gene matches.

The rearrangement uses TRBV9 and TRBJ2-7; D not resolved. Germline lookup yields CDR1 SGDLS and CDR2 YYNGEE. The V gene lost 0 bases and the J gene lost 10 bases, with 11 bases spanning the gap. CDR3 length: 12 amino acids. The CDR3 reads CASSVESGVQYF. The CDR3 DNA is TGTGCCAGCAGCGTAGAATCGGGCGTTCAGTACTTC.

This rearrangement joins TRBV27 to TRBJ2-2; unclear D gene. CDR3 length: 14 amino acids. Looked up from germline, CDR1 is MNHEY and CDR2 is SMNVEV (reference sequence). V was clipped by 3 bases and J by 0 bases, with 5 bases between them. The CDR3 sequence: CASSLDANTGELFF. The CDR3 DNA reads as TGTGCCAGCAGTTTGGACGCGAACACCGGGGAGCTGTTTTTT.

The chain is built from TRBV24-1 and TRBJ2-1; D may match TRBD1 or TRBD2 (5 bases each). Germline assignment: CDR1 KGHDR and CDR2 SFDVKD. The CDR3 contains 14 residues. The V and J ends lost 5 bases and 3 bases respectively, with 10 bases between them. The CDR3 DNA reads TGTGCCACCAGTGGAATGGGGGACTACAATGAGCAGTTCTTC. It codes for CATSGMGDYNEQFF.

This sequence joins TRBV11-2 and TRBJ2-3; 10 bases line up with TRBD1. V shed 7 bases, J shed 3 bases, and the junction held 10 bases outside the gene matches. The germline CDR1 and CDR2 sequences are SGHAT and FQNNGV. The CDR3 totals 16 residues. The CDR3 bases are TGTGCCAGCAACACGTATTGGGACAGGGGAACAGATACGCAGTATTTT. Its protein product is CASNTYWDRGTDTQYF.

This clone was seen a handful of times. The CDR3 region has the DNA TGTGCCAGCAGTGAGAGGGGGGCGGGTCGCAATCAGCCCCAGCATTTT. Encoded protein: CASSERGAGRNQPQHF. The chain joins TRBV2 to TRBJ1-5; the D gene is possibly TRBD1 (6 bases). The V end lost 3 bases, the J end lost 2 bases, and 14 bases lay between the germline ends. CDR3 length: 16 residues. Germline values: CDR1 SNHLY, CDR2 FYNNEI. Together with reference TRBV2 and TRBJ1-5, the CDR3 gives the full variable domain: EPEVTQTPSHQVTQMGQEVILRCVPISNHLYFYWYRQILGQKVEFLVSFYNNEISEKSEIFDDQFSVERPDGSNFTLKIRSTKLEDSAMYFCASSERGAGRNQPQHFGDGTRLSIL.

This clone was seen just once. V gene TRBV30 combines with J gene TRBJ2-3; tentative D call: TRBD2 (7 bases). This CDR3 has 13 amino acids. The V gene's germline CDR1 is GTSNPN and CDR2 SVGIG (reference sequence). The V gene lost 1 base and the J gene lost 5 bases, with 10 bases spanning the gap. The CDR3 DNA is TGTGCCTGGAGTGCGGGGGGCCAAGATACGCAGTATTTT. Translation gives CAWSAGGQDTQYF.

This clone was counted only a few times. The genes are TRBV19 and TRBJ1-6, with 7 bases matching TRBD1. The V segment lost 5 bases and the J segment 8 bases; nucleotides outside the gene matches: 12. The CDR3 loop spans 16 amino acids. Looked up from germline, CDR1 is LNHDA and CDR2 is SQIVND (reference sequence). The CDR3 loop is CASSQRQGVGDSPLHF. As DNA, the CDR3 is TGTGCCAGTAGTCAAAGACAGGGAGTAGGGGATTCACCCCTCCACTTT.

The chain has TRBV6-2 or TRBV6-3 and TRBJ2-5; tentatively, D is TRBD1 or TRBD2 (6 bases each). The CDR3 has 14 residues. V was cut by 2 bases and J by 5 bases, with 12 bases left in between. Germline V lookup: CDR1 MNHEY, CDR2 SVGEGT. Here the CDR3 reads CASSYGGPRETQYF. CDR3 coding DNA: TGTGCCAGCAGTTACGGGGGGCCACGGGAGACCCAGTACTTC.

This clone was counted only a few times. This chain connects TRBV5-4 to TRBJ1-1; D perhaps matches TRBD1 (5 bases). The germline gives CDR1 SGHNT, CDR2 YYREEE (reference sequence). The CDR3 contains 13 residues. V lost 6 bases and J lost 1, with 10 bases in between. The CDR3 DNA follows: TGTGCCAGCAATGACAGAGCGAACACTGAAGCTTTCTTT. It encodes CASNDRANTEAFF.

V is TRBV12-3 or TRBV12-4 and J is TRBJ1-2; D call uncertain. V was cut by 2 bases and J by 6 bases, with 4 bases left in between. The CDR3 length is 11 residues. The CDR3 sequence: CASSLSNGYTF. The CDR3 nucleotides are TGTGCCAGCAGTTTATCAAATGGCTACACCTTC.

The chain carries TRBV19 and TRBJ1-1; D might be TRBD1 (5 bases). V was shortened by 4 bases and J by 4 bases, with 16 bases between the two germline ends. Germline loops: CDR1 LNHDA, CDR2 SQIVND (reference sequence). The CDR3 spans 15 residues. The CDR3 is CASSTLGGFRTEAFF. CDR3 sequence (DNA): TGTGCCAGTAGTACCCTTGGGGGGTTTCGCACTGAAGCTTTCTTT.

The chain combines TRBV5-6 with TRBJ2-3; D call uncertain. In germline, CDR1 is SGHDT, CDR2 YYEEEE. Trimming stripped 1 base from V and 4 bases from J, with 7 bases between. The CDR3 totals 13 residues. The DNA of the CDR3 is TGTGCCAGCAGCTTGCCACTCGCAGATACGCAGTATTTT. Translating it yields CASSLPLADTQYF.

J is TRBJ1-6 and V is TRBV15; D possibly corresponds to TRBD1 (5 bases). Between the trimmed V and J ends, which lost 1 base and 5 bases, there was a span of 9 bases. This CDR3 spans 15 amino acids. The germline V gene has CDR1 LNHNV and CDR2 YYDKDF (reference sequence). The CDR3, as DNA: TGTGCCACCAGCAGAGCAGGGACCCATAATTCACCCCTCCACTTT. It specifies CATSRAGTHNSPLHF.

The rearrangement uses TRBV5-6 and TRBJ1-1; D uncertain. V was trimmed by 0 bases and J by 4 bases, leaving 1 base between them. CDR1 is SGHDT, CDR2 YYEEEE, per germline. The CDR3 consists of 11 residues. CDR3 bases: TGTGCCAGCAGCTTGGGCACTGAAGCTTTCTTT. It translates to CASSLGTEAFF.

The rearrangement joins TRBV30 to TRBJ1-2, with 9 positions matching TRBD1. The CDR3 sequence is 17 residues long. V was clipped by 0 bases and J by 2 bases; unmatched bases: 10. Germline lookup yields CDR1 GTSNPN and CDR2 SVGIG (reference sequence). The CDR3 DNA reads TGTGCCTGGAGTGTACATGGGACAGGGTTCCTAAACTATGGCTACACCTTC. Amino acids: CAWSVHGTGFLNYGYTF.